This T cell receptor beta chain was identified during a study of molecular identifiers for immune sequencing clone quantification. The CDR3 covers 16 residues. CDR1 is SNHLY and CDR2 is FYNNEI in the germline V gene. V gave up 6 bases and J gave up 2 bases; unmatched junction bases: 12. One entry per CDR3 protein, called by TCRdb with MiXCR from the PCR reads. In the table there are 45,000 to 60,000 distinct CDR3 sequences, roughly a third of which are singletons. This clonotype was found many times. Specimen: naive CD8+ T cells from blood, with Jurkat cell RNA spiked in. As to subset: FACS-sorted CD8+CD4-CCR7+CD45RA+ naive T cells. The chain couples TRBV2 to TRBJ2-5; 7 nucleotides agree with TRBD2. The receptor was derived from a human donor in good health. Some libraries in this study had Jurkat cell RNA spiked in. CDR3 in amino acids: CASRAGPSGSQETQYF. CDR3 bases: TGTGCCAGCAGGGCCGGGCCTAGCGGAAGTCAAGAGACCCAGTACTTC.